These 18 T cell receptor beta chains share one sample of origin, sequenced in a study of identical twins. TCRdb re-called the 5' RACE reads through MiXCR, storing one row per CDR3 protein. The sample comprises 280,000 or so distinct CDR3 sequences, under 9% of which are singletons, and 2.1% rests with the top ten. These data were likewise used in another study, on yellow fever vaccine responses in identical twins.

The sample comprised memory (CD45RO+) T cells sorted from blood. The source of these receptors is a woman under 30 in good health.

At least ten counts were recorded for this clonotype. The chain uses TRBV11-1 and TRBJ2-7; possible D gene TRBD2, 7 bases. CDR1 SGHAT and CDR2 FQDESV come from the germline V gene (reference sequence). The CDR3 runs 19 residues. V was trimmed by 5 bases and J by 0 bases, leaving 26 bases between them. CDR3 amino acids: CASSAIRGAQNQGSYEQYF. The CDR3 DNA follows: TGTGCCAGCAGCGCCATACGGGGGGCCCAAAACCAGGGCTCCTACGAGCAGTACTTC.

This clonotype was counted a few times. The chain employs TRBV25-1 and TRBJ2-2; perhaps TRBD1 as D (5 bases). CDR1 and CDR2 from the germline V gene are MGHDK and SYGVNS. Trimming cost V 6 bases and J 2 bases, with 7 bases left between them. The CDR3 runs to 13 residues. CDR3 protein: CASRDTNTGELFF. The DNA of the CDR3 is TGTGCCAGCAGGGACACAAACACCGGGGAGCTGTTTTTT.

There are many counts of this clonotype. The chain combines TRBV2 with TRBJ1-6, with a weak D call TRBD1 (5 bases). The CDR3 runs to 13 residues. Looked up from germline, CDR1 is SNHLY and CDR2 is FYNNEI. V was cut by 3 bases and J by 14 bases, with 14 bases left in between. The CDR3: CASSDRVLKALHF. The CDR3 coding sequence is TGTGCCAGCAGTGACAGGGTCCTGAAGGCCCTCCACTTT.

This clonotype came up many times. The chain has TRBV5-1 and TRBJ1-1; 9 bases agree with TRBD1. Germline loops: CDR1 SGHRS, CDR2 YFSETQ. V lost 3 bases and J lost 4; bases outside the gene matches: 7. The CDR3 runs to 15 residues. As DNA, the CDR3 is TGCGCCAGCAGCTCCACAGGGGGCACGAGCACTGAAGCTTTCTTT. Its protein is CASSSTGGTSTEAFF.

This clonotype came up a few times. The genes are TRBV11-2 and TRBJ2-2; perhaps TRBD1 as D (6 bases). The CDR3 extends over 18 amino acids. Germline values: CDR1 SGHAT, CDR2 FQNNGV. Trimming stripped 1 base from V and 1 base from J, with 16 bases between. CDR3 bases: TGTGCCAGCAGCTTAGGTTTGGCGGAGACAGGGAACACCGGGGAGCTGTTTTTT. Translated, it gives CASSLGLAETGNTGELFF.

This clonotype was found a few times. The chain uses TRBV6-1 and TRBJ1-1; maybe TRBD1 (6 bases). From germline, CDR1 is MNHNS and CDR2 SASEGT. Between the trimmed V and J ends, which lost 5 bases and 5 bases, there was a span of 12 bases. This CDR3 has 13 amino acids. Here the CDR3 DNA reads TGTGCCAGCAGTCCACAGGGCAAAACTGAAGCTTTCTTT. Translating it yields CASSPQGKTEAFF.

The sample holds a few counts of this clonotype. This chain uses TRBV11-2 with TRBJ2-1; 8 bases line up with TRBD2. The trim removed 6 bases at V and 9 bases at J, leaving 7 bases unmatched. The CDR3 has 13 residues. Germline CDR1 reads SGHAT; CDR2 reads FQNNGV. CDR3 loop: CASSPQREGEQFF. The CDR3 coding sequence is TGTGCCAGCAGTCCCCAACGGGAGGGTGAGCAGTTCTTC.

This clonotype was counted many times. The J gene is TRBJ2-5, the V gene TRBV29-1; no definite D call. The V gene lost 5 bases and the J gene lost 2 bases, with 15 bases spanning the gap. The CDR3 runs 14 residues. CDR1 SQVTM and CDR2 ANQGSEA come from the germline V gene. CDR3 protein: CSVKQTPKQETQYF. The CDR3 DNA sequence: TGCAGCGTTAAACAGACCCCTAAGCAAGAGACCCAGTACTTC.

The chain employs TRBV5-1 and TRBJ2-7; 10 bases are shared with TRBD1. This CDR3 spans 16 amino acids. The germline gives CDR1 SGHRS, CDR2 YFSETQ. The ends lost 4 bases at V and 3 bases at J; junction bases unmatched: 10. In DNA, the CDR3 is TGCGCCAGCAGCCACGTACCGGGACAGGGGAGCTACGAGCAGTACTTC. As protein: CASSHVPGQGSYEQYF.

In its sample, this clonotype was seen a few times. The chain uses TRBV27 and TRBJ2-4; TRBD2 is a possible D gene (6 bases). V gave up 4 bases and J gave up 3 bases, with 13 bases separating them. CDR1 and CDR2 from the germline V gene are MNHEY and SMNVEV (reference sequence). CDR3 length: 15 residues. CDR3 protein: CASSWGMGGKNIQYF. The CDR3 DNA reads TGTGCCAGCAGTTGGGGAATGGGGGGCAAAAACATTCAGTACTTC.

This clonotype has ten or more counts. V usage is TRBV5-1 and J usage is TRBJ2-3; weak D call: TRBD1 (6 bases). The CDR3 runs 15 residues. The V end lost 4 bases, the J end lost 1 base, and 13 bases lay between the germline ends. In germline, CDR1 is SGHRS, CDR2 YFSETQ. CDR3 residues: CASSNTTGRTDTQYF. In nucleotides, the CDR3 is TGCGCCAGCAGCAATACGACAGGACGCACAGATACGCAGTATTTT.

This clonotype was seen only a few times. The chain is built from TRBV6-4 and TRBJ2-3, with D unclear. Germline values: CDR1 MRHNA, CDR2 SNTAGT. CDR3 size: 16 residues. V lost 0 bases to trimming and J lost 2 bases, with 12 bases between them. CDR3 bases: TGTGCCAGCAGTGACTCCGCAGAAGTAGCCACAGATACGCAGTATTTT. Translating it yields CASSDSAEVATDTQYF.

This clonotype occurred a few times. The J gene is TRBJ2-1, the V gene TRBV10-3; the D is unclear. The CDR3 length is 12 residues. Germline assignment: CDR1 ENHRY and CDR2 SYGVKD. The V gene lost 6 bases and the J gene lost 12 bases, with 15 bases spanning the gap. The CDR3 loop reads CAISLDSTWQFF. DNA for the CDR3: TGTGCCATCAGCCTTGATTCTACTTGGCAGTTCTTC.

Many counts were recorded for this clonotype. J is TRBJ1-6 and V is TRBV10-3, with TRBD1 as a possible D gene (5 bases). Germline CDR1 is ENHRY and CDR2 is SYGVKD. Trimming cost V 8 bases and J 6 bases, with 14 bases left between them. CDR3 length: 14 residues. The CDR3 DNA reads TGTGCCATCGGCGATGGGGGGGGTAATTCACCCCTCCACTTT. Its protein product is CAIGDGGGNSPLHF.

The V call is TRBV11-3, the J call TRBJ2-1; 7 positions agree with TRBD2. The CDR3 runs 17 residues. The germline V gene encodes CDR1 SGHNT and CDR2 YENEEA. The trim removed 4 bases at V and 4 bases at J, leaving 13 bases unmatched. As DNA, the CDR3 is TGTGCCAGCAGCTCGAATTGGTTGGCTAGCGGTTACAATGAGCAGTTCTTC. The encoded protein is CASSSNWLASGYNEQFF.

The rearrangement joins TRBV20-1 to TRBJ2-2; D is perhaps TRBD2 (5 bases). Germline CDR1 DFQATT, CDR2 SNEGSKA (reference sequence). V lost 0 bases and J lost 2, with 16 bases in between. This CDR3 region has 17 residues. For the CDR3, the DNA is TGCAGTGCTAGAGATGCGTTGGTAGAGGGAAACACCGGGGAGCTGTTTTTT. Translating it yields CSARDALVEGNTGELFF.

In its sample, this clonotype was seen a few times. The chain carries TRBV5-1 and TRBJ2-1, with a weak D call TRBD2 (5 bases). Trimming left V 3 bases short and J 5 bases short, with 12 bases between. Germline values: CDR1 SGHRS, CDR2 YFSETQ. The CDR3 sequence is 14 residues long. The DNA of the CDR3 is TGCGCCAGCAGCTCGCTAGCAGATGACAATGAGCAGTTCTTC. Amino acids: CASSSLADDNEQFF.

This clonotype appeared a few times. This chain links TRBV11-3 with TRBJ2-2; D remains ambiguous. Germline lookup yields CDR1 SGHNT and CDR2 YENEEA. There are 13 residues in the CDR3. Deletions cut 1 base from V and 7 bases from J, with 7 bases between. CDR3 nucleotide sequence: TGTGCCAGCAGCTTAGCTATTATCGGGGAGCTGTTTTTT. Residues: CASSLAIIGELFF.